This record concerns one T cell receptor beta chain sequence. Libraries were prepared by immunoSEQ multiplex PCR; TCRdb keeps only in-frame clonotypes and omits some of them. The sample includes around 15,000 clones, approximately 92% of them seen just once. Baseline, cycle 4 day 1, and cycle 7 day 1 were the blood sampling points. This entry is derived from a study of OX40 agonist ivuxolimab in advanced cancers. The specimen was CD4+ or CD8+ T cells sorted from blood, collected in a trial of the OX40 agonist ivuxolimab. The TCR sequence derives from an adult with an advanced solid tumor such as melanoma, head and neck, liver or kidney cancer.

The CDR3 is CASSPLAEREDRGEQYF. CDR3 in DNA: TGCGCCAGCAGCCCCCTTGCCGAGCGGGAGGACCGGGGTGAGCAGTACTTC. The gene calls are TRBV5-1 and TRBJ2-7; 9 nucleotides match TRBD2. The CDR3 length is 17 residues. CDR1 and CDR2 (germline): SGHRS, YFSETQ. V was pared by 4 bases and J by 7 bases, with 18 bases of the junction left unmatched.